Presented here are 19 T cell receptor beta chains from one specimen sequenced in a study of blood T cell repertoires in COVID-19. Repertoires were generated with immunoSEQ multiplex PCR, while TCRdb's copy carries only in-frame clones and drops some. The sample records tens of thousands of clones, 87% being singletons. The specimen was peripheral blood. The receptors shown here come from a human donor in a cohort sampled during active COVID-19.

V and J are TRBV7-9 and TRBJ2-1; 9 bases map to TRBD1. V lost 0 bases and J lost 9; bases outside the gene matches: 9. Germline assignment: CDR1 SEHNR and CDR2 FQNEAQ (reference sequence). The CDR3 extends over 16 amino acids. The CDR3 here is CASSLALRTGVVEQFF. CDR3 coding DNA: TGTGCCAGCAGCTTAGCGCTCAGGACAGGGGTGGTTGAGCAGTTCTTC.

This rearrangement joins TRBV10-2 to TRBJ2-7, with D possibly TRBD2 on 7 matching bases. The germline V gene has CDR1 WSHSY and CDR2 SAAADI. Deletions cut 10 bases from V and 2 bases from J, with 18 bases between. The CDR3 sequence is 14 residues long. As DNA, the CDR3 is TGCGCCACCCGAAGGGGAGGGGGAGCCTACGAGCAGTACTTC. Amino acids: CATRRGGGAYEQYF.

The J gene is TRBJ2-7, the V gene TRBV4-2; 11 bases line up with TRBD2. Trimming removed 0 bases from V and 6 bases from J; junction bases left unmatched: 10. This CDR3 is 17 amino acids long. Per germline, CDR1 LGHNA and CDR2 YNFKEQ. This chain's CDR3 is CASSQDLRLAGGAEQYF. CDR3 DNA sequence: TGTGCCAGCAGCCAAGATCTCCGGCTAGCGGGAGGTGCCGAGCAGTACTTC.

The rearrangement joins TRBV25-1 to TRBJ2-7; D call uncertain. This CDR3 spans 12 amino acids. Germline V lookup: CDR1 MGHDK, CDR2 SYGVNS. V lost 6 bases and J lost 5, with 11 bases in between. The DNA of the CDR3 is TGTGCCAGCAGGGGCCTCAACCACGAGCAGTACTTC. Translation gives CASRGLNHEQYF.

CDR3 sequence reads: CASSNRLAGGPIDEQFF. CDR3 coding DNA: TGCGCCAGCAGCAACCGACTAGCGGGGGGGCCAATTGATGAGCAGTTCTTC. The genes are TRBV5-1 and TRBJ2-1; TRBD2 agrees at 14 bases. Per germline, CDR1 SGHRS and CDR2 YFSETQ. V was pared by 4 bases and J by 8 bases, with 11 bases of the junction left unmatched. CDR3 size: 17 residues.

The CDR3 nucleotides are TGTGCCAGCAGCCCCACTAGCGCTCTGAGGGGCGGGGAGCTGTTTTTT. It codes for CASSPTSALRGGELFF. The genes are TRBV7-6 and TRBJ2-2; TRBD2 matches 7 bases. Germline V gene sequence: CDR1 SGHVS, CDR2 FNYEAQ. This CDR3 is built from 16 residues. The J segment lost 7 bases and the V segment lost 5 bases, leaving 13 bases of the junction unmatched.

The chain links TRBV18 to TRBJ1-1, with D possibly TRBD1 on 6 matching bases. The V end was cut by 3 bases, the J end by 2 bases, with 16 bases between. Germline V gene lookup returns CDR1 KGHSH and CDR2 LQKENI. The CDR3 is made up of 16 amino acids. The CDR3, as DNA: TGTGCCAGCTCACCTCTCGATACAGGGTCTAACACTGAAGCTTTCTTT. Protein: CASSPLDTGSNTEAFF.

The chain recombines TRBV27 with TRBJ2-7; D is unclear. Germline CDR1 MNHEY, CDR2 SMNVEV (reference sequence). The CDR3 is made up of 13 amino acids. The V gene lost 3 bases and the J gene lost 2 bases, with 8 bases spanning the gap. In DNA, the CDR3 is TGTGCCAGCAGTTTTCCCGGTGCCTACGAGCAGTACTTC. It translates to CASSFPGAYEQYF.

The chain joins TRBV5-1 to TRBJ2-7, with 11 bases lining up with TRBD2. Germline CDR1 is SGHRS and CDR2 is YFSETQ. V dropped 0 bases and J dropped 0; count of bases not matched to a gene: 8. The CDR3 runs to 18 residues. CDR3 in DNA: TGCGCCAGCAGCTTGGATACTAGCGGGAGTAGTTTCTCCTACGAGCAGTACTTC. Encoded protein: CASSLDTSGSSFSYEQYF.

The rearrangement joins TRBV5-1 to TRBJ2-5, with D tentatively TRBD2 (6 bases). Germline V gives CDR1 SGHRS, CDR2 YFSETQ. The CDR3 extends over 18 amino acids. Trimming shortened V by 0 bases and J by 9 bases, and 27 bases separated the two germline ends. CDR3 nucleotides: TGCGCCAGCAGCTTGGGTCCTTCTGCTAGCGACCTGAATTTGGCCCAGTACTTC. As protein: CASSLGPSASDLNLAQYF.

The chain recombines TRBV6-2 or TRBV6-3 with TRBJ2-6, with D perhaps matching TRBD2 (5 bases). V lost 4 bases and J 4 bases, leaving 11 bases between the germline ends. Per the germline V gene, CDR1 is MNHEY and CDR2 is SVGEGT. The CDR3 runs 15 residues. The CDR3 bases are TGTGCCAGCAGTTCGGTGGGAGCCGGGGCCAACGTCCTGACTTTC. This encodes CASSSVGAGANVLTF.

This chain uses TRBV6-6 with TRBJ2-7, with 7 bases fitting TRBD1. The CDR3 consists of 12 residues. V shed 4 bases and J 7 bases; nucleotides not matched to a gene: 4. The germline CDR1 and CDR2 sequences are MNHNY and SVGAGI (reference sequence). The CDR3 spells CASSFTGVEQYF. As DNA, the CDR3 is TGTGCCAGCAGTTTCACAGGGGTGGAGCAGTACTTC.

The chain combines TRBV4-1 with TRBJ1-2; D gene uncertain. V lost 0 bases and J 8 bases, leaving 16 bases between the germline ends. This CDR3 region has 15 residues. CDR1 is MGHRA, CDR2 YSYEKL, per germline. The CDR3 is CASSQDRSTFRGYTF. The CDR3 coding sequence is TGCGCCAGCAGCCAAGATCGGTCCACCTTCCGCGGCTACACCTTC.

This chain uses TRBV3-1 (or the pseudogene TRBV3-2) with TRBJ2-5; 10 nucleotides match TRBD1. Germline V CDR1 and CDR2: LGHDT, YNNKEL (reference sequence). V gave up 0 bases and J gave up 3 bases; unmatched junction bases: 4. The CDR3 spans 16 residues. DNA of the CDR3: TGTGCCAGCAGCCAAGAGAGGACAGGGGGAGAAGAGACCCAGTACTTC. This encodes CASSQERTGGEETQYF.

This clone has more than one count but fewer than ten. This chain links TRBV14 with TRBJ1-3; 12 nucleotides agree with TRBD1. Unmatched junction bases numbered 2, after V lost 2 bases and J lost 0 bases. This CDR3 contains 17 residues. Germline loops: CDR1 SGHDN, CDR2 FVKESK. Written as DNA, the CDR3 is TGTGCCAGCAGCCAAAGGGGACAGGGGGCCTCTGGAAACACCATATATTTT. Translation gives CASSQRGQGASGNTIYF.

The rearrangement joins TRBV9 to TRBJ1-1, with D perhaps matching TRBD1 (5 bases). The V end lost 0 bases, the J end lost 3 bases, and 12 bases lay between the germline ends. The CDR3 spans 15 residues. Looked up from germline, CDR1 is SGDLS and CDR2 is YYNGEE. CDR3 loop: CASSVGGQGDTEAFF. CDR3 nucleotide sequence: TGTGCCAGCAGCGTAGGCGGCCAGGGCGACACTGAAGCTTTCTTT. Combining the CDR3 with reference TRBV9 and TRBJ1-1 gives the whole variable domain DSGVTQTPKHLITATGQRVTLRCSPRSGDLSVYWYQQSLDQGLQFLIQYYNGEERAKGNILERFSAQQFPDLHSELNLSSLELGDSALYFCASSVGGQGDTEAFFGQGTRLTVV.

This chain links TRBV19 with TRBJ2-3; 12 bases are shared with TRBD1. Per the germline V gene, CDR1 is LNHDA and CDR2 is SQIVND (reference sequence). J was trimmed by 1 base and V by 6 bases; bases with no gene match: 11. CDR3 length: 18 residues. As DNA, the CDR3 is TGTGCCAGTAGCCCCGGGACAGGGGGCTTCTTGCGCACAGATACGCAGTATTTT. Protein product: CASSPGTGGFLRTDTQYF.

This sequence joins TRBV5-6 and TRBJ2-7; 8 nucleotides match TRBD2. Germline trimming cut 0 bases from V and 3 bases from J; bases unmatched to any gene: 2. Germline CDR1 is SGHDT and CDR2 is YYEEEE. The CDR3 length is 14 residues. The chain's CDR3 is CASSLVGLDYEQYF. The CDR3 bases are TGTGCCAGCAGCTTGGTGGGACTAGACTACGAGCAGTACTTC.

The genes are TRBV6-6 and TRBJ1-2; D is perhaps TRBD1 (5 bases). The CDR3 is 15 residues long. Germline assignment: CDR1 MNHNY and CDR2 SVGAGI (reference sequence). V lost 5 bases and J 1 base, leaving 14 bases between the germline ends. CDR3 sequence: CASSTGGALNYGYTF. CDR3 bases: TGTGCCAGCAGTACCGGCGGGGCGCTTAACTATGGCTACACCTTC.